The clone carrying this TCR beta chain was counted only a few times. TCRdb called the RT-PCR reads again in MiXCR, with one record for every CDR3 protein. In the table there are approximately 720,000 distinct CDR3 sequences, more than 13% of which are singletons. The germline V and J ends were trimmed by 5 bases and 7 bases, with 14 bases remaining between them. CDR3 length: 14 amino acids. Germline V CDR1 and CDR2: SGHAT, FQDESV (reference sequence). Sequenced input: memory CD4+ T cells from blood. The receptor's source is a female donor in good health, serving as a healthy control. This chain joins TRBV11-1 and TRBJ1-4; weak D call: TRBD1 (6 bases). DNA of the CDR3: TGTGCCAGCAGCGAAACGGGGGCTCGTGAAAAACTGTTTTTT. It encodes CASSETGAREKLFF. Using reference TRBV11-1 and TRBJ1-4 for the parts outside the CDR3, the full variable domain is EAEVAQSPRYKITEKSQAVAFWCDPISGHATLYWYRQILGQGPELLVQFQDESVVDDSQLPKDRFSAERLKGVDSTLKIQPAELGDSAMYLCASSETGAREKLFFGSGTQLSVL.